One sample yielded the 30 T cell receptor beta chains listed below, sequenced in a study of blood T cell repertoires in COVID-19. Only in-frame clones appear in the TCRdb table, and some are missing; sequencing was by immunoSEQ multiplex PCR. The sample records approximately 210,000 clones, approximately 90% being singletons. The specimen was peripheral blood. The receptors here all came from a man aged 35 to 55 with acute or convalescent COVID-19.

The chain has TRBV6-5 and TRBJ1-1; TRBD1 is a possible D gene (6 bases). Per germline, CDR1 MNHEY and CDR2 SVGAGI. Trimming stripped 6 bases from V and 5 bases from J, with 19 bases between. This CDR3 has 15 amino acids. The CDR3: CASSSLGGVRTEAFF. The CDR3 DNA reads TGTGCCAGCAGCTCCCTAGGGGGAGTGAGGACTGAAGCTTTCTTT.

In this sample, this clone turned up once. The chain employs TRBV5-1 and TRBJ2-7; 8 positions match TRBD2. CDR1 is SGHRS and CDR2 is YFSETQ in the germline V gene. The CDR3 has 13 residues. Germline trimming cut 9 bases from V and 5 bases from J; bases unmatched to any gene: 10. DNA of the CDR3: TGCGCCACCCGCGGGACTAGTCTCGACGAGCAGTACTTC. This translates into CATRGTSLDEQYF.

The V and J genes are TRBV2 and TRBJ2-1, with D possibly being TRBD2 (5 bases). This CDR3 spans 16 amino acids. Germline V gene data show CDR1 as SNHLY and CDR2 as FYNNEI. Trimming shortened V by 1 base and J by 0 bases, and 10 bases separated the two germline ends. In DNA, the CDR3 is TGTGCCAGCAGTGAAGGGGTGGGGAGCTCCTACAATGAGCAGTTCTTC. Translating it yields CASSEGVGSSYNEQFF. The whole variable domain, filled in from reference TRBV2 and TRBJ2-1, reads EPEVTQTPSHQVTQMGQEVILRCVPISNHLYFYWYRQILGQKVEFLVSFYNNEISEKSEIFDDQFSVERPDGSNFTLKIRSTKLEDSAMYFCASSEGVGSSYNEQFFGPGTRLTVL.

The chain joins TRBV5-1 to TRBJ2-3; TRBD2 might be the D (7 bases). Germline CDR1 SGHRS, CDR2 YFSETQ. Trimming cost V 9 bases and J 6 bases, with 23 bases left between them. CDR3 size: 15 residues. The DNA of the CDR3 is TGCGCCACATGTTCGATTGGGGGGGCGTGGGATACGCAGTATTTT. Protein: CATCSIGGAWDTQYF.

CDR3 in amino acids: CAWSGPSSGTPLAKNIQYF. CDR3 in DNA: TGTGCCTGGAGTGGTCCCTCCAGTGGGACACCATTAGCCAAAAACATTCAGTACTTC. The chain has TRBV30 and TRBJ2-4, with D possibly TRBD1 on 6 matching bases. The V gene lost 1 base and the J gene lost 0 bases, with 22 bases spanning the gap. The CDR3 runs to 19 residues. Germline V CDR1 and CDR2: GTSNPN, SVGIG (reference sequence).

V usage is TRBV27 and J usage is TRBJ1-4, with 9 bases that match TRBD1. Germline V gene data show CDR1 as MNHEY and CDR2 as SMNVEV (reference sequence). V shed 3 bases, J shed 10 bases, and the junction held 12 bases outside the gene matches. CDR3 length equals 16 residues. The CDR3 sequence: CASSFLAGQGSGKLFF. The CDR3 DNA reads as TGTGCCAGCAGTTTCCTCGCCGGACAGGGGAGTGGAAAACTGTTTTTT.

The J gene is TRBJ1-1, the V gene TRBV5-1, with 7 bases lining up with TRBD1. With V trimmed by 0 bases and J by 3 bases, 8 bases remained unmatched. CDR1 and CDR2 from the germline V gene are SGHRS and YFSETQ. The CDR3 is 16 residues long. The CDR3 nucleotides are TGCGCCAGCAGCTTGGAGACAGGGTTTTCGTACACTGAAGCTTTCTTT. Translating it yields CASSLETGFSYTEAFF.

This sequence joins TRBV5-6 and TRBJ1-5; no clear D gene. Germline values: CDR1 SGHDT, CDR2 YYEEEE. CDR3 length: 14 residues. V was clipped by 3 bases and J by 0 bases, with 7 bases between them. CDR3 nucleotide sequence: TGTGCCAGCAGCTACTCGGGTAGCAATCAGCCCCAGCATTTT. Encoded protein: CASSYSGSNQPQHF.

V is TRBV6-2 or TRBV6-3 and J is TRBJ2-2; D unclear. From germline, CDR1 is MNHEY and CDR2 SVGEGT. This CDR3 has 12 residues. The V and J ends lost 2 bases and 8 bases respectively, with 6 bases between them. The CDR3 sequence: CASSYPHGELFF. For the CDR3, the DNA is TGTGCCAGCAGTTACCCACATGGGGAGCTGTTTTTT.

The chain employs TRBV27 and TRBJ2-7; 7 positions match TRBD2. The junction had 10 bases not matched to a gene; V was cut back by 5 bases and J by 6 bases. This CDR3 is built from 14 residues. The germline V gene encodes CDR1 MNHEY and CDR2 SMNVEV (reference sequence). CDR3 bases: TGTGCCAGCAGTCCCTTAGCCCCGGGGGGCGAGCAGTACTTC. Residues: CASSPLAPGGEQYF.

The chain carries TRBV4-1 and TRBJ2-3; D is perhaps TRBD2 (6 bases). The V gene lost 0 bases and the J gene lost 10 bases, with 20 bases spanning the gap. This CDR3 comprises 16 residues. CDR1 is MGHRA, CDR2 YSYEKL, per germline. CDR3 coding DNA: TGCGCCAGCAGCCAAGAGGGGCGGGATGAAGACGGAGCGCAGTATTTT. Encoded protein: CASSQEGRDEDGAQYF.

The rearrangement links TRBV5-5 to TRBJ1-1, with no clear D. Germline CDR1 SGHKS, CDR2 YYEKEE (reference sequence). V dropped 2 bases and J dropped 1 base, with 15 bases sitting between them. CDR3 size: 16 residues. The CDR3 DNA sequence: TGTGCCAGCAGCTTACTAGGACTCCCTTCGAACACTGAAGCTTTCTTT. Its translation: CASSLLGLPSNTEAFF.

The chain combines TRBV7-3 with TRBJ2-1; D gene ambiguous. The length of the CDR3 is 13 residues. Looked up from germline, CDR1 is SGHTA and CDR2 is FQGTGA. V shed 5 bases and J shed 6 bases, with 11 bases lying between them. The CDR3 is CASSIIPGNEQFF. The CDR3 region has the DNA TGTGCCAGCAGCATCATTCCGGGCAATGAGCAGTTCTTC.

The CDR3 loop is CASSLAGGNEQFF. CDR3 sequence (DNA): TGTGCCAGCAGCTTAGCCGGGGGCAATGAGCAGTTCTTC. The chain combines TRBV7-2 with TRBJ2-1; D might be TRBD2 (6 bases). The germline gives CDR1 SGHTA, CDR2 FQGNSA. The CDR3 length is 13 residues. Trimming removed 0 bases at V and 6 bases at J, with 6 bases between.

V and J are TRBV5-1 and TRBJ1-2; D unresolved. CDR3 length: 15 amino acids. V was cut by 0 bases and J by 1 base, with 10 bases left in between. The germline V gene has CDR1 SGHRS and CDR2 YFSETQ. CDR3 coding DNA: TGCGCCAGCAGCTTGGGTATCGGGATTAACTATGGCTACACCTTC. Residues: CASSLGIGINYGYTF.

The CDR3, as DNA: TGCAGCGTTGAAGATGGGGCTAGCGTTCCGTTCTTC. Translating it yields CSVEDGASVPFF. This chain joins TRBV29-1 and TRBJ2-1, with a tentative D call TRBD2 (6 bases). The V end lost 0 bases, the J end lost 15 bases, and 15 bases lay between the germline ends. This CDR3 comprises 12 residues. CDR1 SQVTM and CDR2 ANQGSEA come from the germline V gene.

V and J are TRBV11-3 and TRBJ1-6; D is perhaps TRBD1 (5 bases). The CDR3 contains 13 residues. Trimming removed 5 bases from V and 4 bases from J, with 6 bases in between. The V gene's germline CDR1 is SGHNT and CDR2 YENEEA. CDR3 in amino acids: CASSRGYNSPLHF. The CDR3 DNA is TGTGCCAGCAGCCGGGGGTATAATTCACCCCTCCACTTT.

This chain uses TRBV6-6 with TRBJ1-3, with 8 bases that match TRBD1. The germline gives CDR1 MNHNY, CDR2 SVGAGI (reference sequence). The CDR3 totals 13 residues. V lost 2 bases and J lost 6; bases outside the gene matches: 0. The CDR3 region is CASSYQGANTIYF. CDR3 DNA sequence: TGTGCCAGCAGTTACCAGGGGGCAAACACCATATATTTT.

The chain links TRBV30 to TRBJ1-5, with no clear D. In germline, CDR1 is GTSNPN, CDR2 SVGIG (reference sequence). V dropped 0 bases and J dropped 13 bases, with 16 bases sitting between them. CDR3 length: 13 amino acids. The CDR3 sequence: CAWSVSLAATQHF. The CDR3 DNA reads as TGTGCCTGGAGTGTTTCATTGGCGGCGACGCAGCATTTT.

The rearrangement uses TRBV10-3 and TRBJ1-2, with D tentatively TRBD1 (5 bases). The CDR3 consists of 16 residues. CDR1 ENHRY and CDR2 SYGVKD come from the germline V gene. V lost 0 bases, J lost 5 bases, and 16 bases lay in between. CDR3 nucleotide sequence: TGTGCCATCAGTGAGTCGGGGATGGACGGGACTTATGGCTACACCTTC. Protein product: CAISESGMDGTYGYTF.

As to this clone: Other DNA sequences in this sample translate to the same CDR3. The chain carries TRBV2 and TRBJ1-5; weak D call: TRBD1 (5 bases). CDR1 and CDR2 (germline): SNHLY, FYNNEI. Trimming removed 3 bases from V and 0 bases from J, with 6 bases in between. The length of the CDR3 is 14 residues. The CDR3 coding sequence is TGTGCCAGCAGTGACAGGGATAGCAATCAGCCCCAGCATTTT. Its translation: CASSDRDSNQPQHF.

The rearrangement links TRBV10-2 to TRBJ2-7; D uncertain. Germline-derived CDR1 and CDR2 are WSHSY and SAAADI. This CDR3 has 12 amino acids. Between the trimmed V and J ends, which lost 10 bases and 0 bases, there was a span of 10 bases. This CDR3 reads CATEESSYEQYF. For the CDR3, the DNA is TGCGCCACCGAGGAGAGCTCCTACGAGCAGTACTTC.

The chain links TRBV6-2 or TRBV6-3 to TRBJ2-7; 12 bases map to TRBD1. The CDR3 length is 15 residues. The germline gives CDR1 MNHEY, CDR2 SVGEGT. The trim removed 6 bases at V and 6 bases at J, leaving 9 bases unmatched. CDR3 in amino acids: CASSHGTGGRFEQYF. The CDR3, as DNA: TGTGCCAGCAGCCATGGGACAGGGGGCAGGTTCGAGCAGTACTTC.

The gene calls are TRBV21-1 and TRBJ2-1; the D call TRBD2 from the table was never checked on the DNA. TRBV21-1 is described as a pseudogene. The CDR3 length is 12 residues. As DNA, the CDR3 is TGTGCCAGCAGCAAAGAGCGGGGTGAGCAGTTCTTC. Amino acids: CASSKERGEQFF.

The chain carries TRBV3-1 (or the pseudogene TRBV3-2) and TRBJ2-7, with D perhaps TRBD1 (7 bases). V gave up 1 base and J gave up 3 bases, with 16 bases separating them. Per the germline V gene, CDR1 is LGHDT and CDR2 is YNNKEL (reference sequence). There are 16 residues in the CDR3. The CDR3 nucleotides read TGTGCCAGCAGCCAAGTCGGAGGGGGCCCCTTCTACGAGCAGTACTTC. Its translation: CASSQVGGGPFYEQYF.

The chain joins TRBV3-1 (or the pseudogene TRBV3-2) to TRBJ1-4; 10 bases align to TRBD1. J gave up 8 bases and V 2 bases, and 5 bases lay outside the gene matches. The germline V gene has CDR1 LGHDT and CDR2 YNNKEL (reference sequence). The CDR3 has 15 amino acids. CDR3 DNA: TGTGCCAGCAGCCAACGGGGGACAGGGGAGGAAAAACTGTTTTTT. This sequence encodes CASSQRGTGEEKLFF.

The chain uses TRBV27 and TRBJ1-5, with unresolved D. The CDR3 runs 14 residues. With 0 bases removed from V and 0 bases from J, the gap between germline ends came to 3 bases. The germline CDR1 and CDR2 sequences are MNHEY and SMNVEV (reference sequence). CDR3 in amino acids: CASSLSYSNQPQHF. CDR3 nucleotide sequence: TGTGCCAGCAGTTTATCTTATAGCAATCAGCCCCAGCATTTT.

The V call is TRBV27, the J call TRBJ2-7, with 10 bases aligning to TRBD2. In germline, CDR1 is MNHEY, CDR2 SMNVEV (reference sequence). There are 15 residues in the CDR3. V lost 6 bases and J lost 4; bases outside the gene matches: 9. This CDR3 is CASSKQLAGRYEQYF. The CDR3, as DNA: TGTGCCAGCAGCAAGCAACTAGCGGGGAGGTACGAGCAGTACTTC.

This clone occurred once. V is TRBV5-1 and J is TRBJ2-2; the match to TRBD2 covers 12 bases. The germline CDR1 and CDR2 sequences are SGHRS and YFSETQ. The J segment lost 8 bases and the V segment lost 4 bases, leaving 6 bases of the junction unmatched. The CDR3 totals 15 residues. The CDR3 loop is CASSPLAGGPGELFF. In nucleotides, the CDR3 is TGCGCCAGCAGCCCGCTAGCGGGAGGGCCTGGGGAGCTGTTTTTT. The full variable domain, completed using reference TRBV5-1 and TRBJ2-2, is KAGVTQTPRYLIKTRGQQVTLSCSPISGHRSVSWYQQTPGQGLQFLFEYFSETQRNKGNFPGRFSGRQFSNSRSEMNVSTLELGDSALYLCASSPLAGGPGELFFGEGSRLTVL.

This clone appeared once. The V gene is TRBV4-1, the J gene TRBJ2-5, with 13 nucleotides matching TRBD2. This CDR3 region has 16 residues. The germline V gene encodes CDR1 MGHRA and CDR2 YSYEKL. The trim removed 5 bases at V and 7 bases at J, leaving 10 bases unmatched. The CDR3 protein is CASSWTSGSKGLTQYF. For the CDR3, the DNA is TGCGCCAGCAGCTGGACTAGCGGGAGTAAGGGATTGACCCAGTACTTC.